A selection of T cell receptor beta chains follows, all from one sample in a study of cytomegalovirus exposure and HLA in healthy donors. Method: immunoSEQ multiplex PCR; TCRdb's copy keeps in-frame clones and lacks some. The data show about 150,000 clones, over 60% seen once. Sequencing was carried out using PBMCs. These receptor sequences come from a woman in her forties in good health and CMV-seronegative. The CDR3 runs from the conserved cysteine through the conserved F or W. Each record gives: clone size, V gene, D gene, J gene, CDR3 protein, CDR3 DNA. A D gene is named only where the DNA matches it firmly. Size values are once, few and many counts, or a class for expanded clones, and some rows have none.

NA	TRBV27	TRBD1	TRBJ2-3	CASTGTDTFTDTQYF	TGTGCCAGCACTGGGACAGACACATTCACAGATACGCAGTATTTT
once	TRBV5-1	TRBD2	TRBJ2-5	CASSLQASGGGETQYF	TGCGCCAGCAGCTTACAGGCTAGCGGGGGAGGAGAGACCCAGTACTTC
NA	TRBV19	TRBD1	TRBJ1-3	CASSGGSGQGFSGNTIYF	TGTGCCAGTAGTGGAGGCTCGGGACAGGGGTTCTCTGGAAACACCATATATTTT
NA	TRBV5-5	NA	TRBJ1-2	CASSSHSREGYGYTF	TGTGCCAGCAGCTCCCATTCCAGGGAAGGCTATGGCTACACCTTC
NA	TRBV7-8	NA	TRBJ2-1	CASSGWDFNNEQFF	TGTGCCAGCAGCGGCTGGGACTTCAACAATGAGCAGTTCTTC
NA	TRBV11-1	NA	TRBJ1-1	CASSLGDTANTEAFF	TGTGCCAGCAGCTTGGGGGACACTGCGAACACTGAAGCTTTCTTT
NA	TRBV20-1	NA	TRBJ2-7	CSANGRGEQYF	TGCAGTGCTAACGGGCGGGGAGAGCAGTACTTC
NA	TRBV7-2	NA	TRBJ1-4	CASSPRPGTGATNEKLFF	TGTGCCAGCAGCCCCCGACCGGGAACCGGTGCAACTAATGAAAAACTGTTTTTT
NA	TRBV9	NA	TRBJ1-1	CASSPNGAHRVAFSTEAFF	TGTGCCAGCAGCCCAAACGGCGCACACAGGGTGGCTTTTAGCACTGAAGCTTTCTTT
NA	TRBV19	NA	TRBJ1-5	CASSISPRGGRPQHF	TGTGCCAGTAGTATATCGCCCAGGGGAGGGCGGCCCCAGCATTTT
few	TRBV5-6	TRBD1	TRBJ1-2	CASSLDRGNANYGYTF	TGTGCCAGCAGCTTGGACAGGGGAAACGCTAACTATGGCTACACCTTC
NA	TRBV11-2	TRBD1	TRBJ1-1	CASSRGTAPRTEAFF	TGTGCCAGCAGCCGCGGGACAGCCCCGAGGACTGAAGCTTTCTTT
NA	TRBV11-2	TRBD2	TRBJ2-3	CASSRGGTTDTQYF	TGTGCCAGCAGCCGCGGGGGAACCACAGATACGCAGTATTTT
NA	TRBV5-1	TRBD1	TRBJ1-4	CASSLTRQGLNEKLFF	TGCGCCAGCAGCTTAACGCGACAGGGCTTAAATGAAAAACTGTTTTTT
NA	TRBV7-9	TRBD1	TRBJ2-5	CASSPRGGEKTQYF	TGTGCCAGCAGCCCCCGAGGGGGCGAGAAGACCCAGTACTTC
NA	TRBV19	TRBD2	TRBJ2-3	CASSKSGGAGTDTQYF	TGTGCCAGTAGTAAGAGCGGGGGGGCTGGCACAGATACGCAGTATTTT
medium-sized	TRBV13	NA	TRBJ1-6	CASSTQRSSSPLHF	TGTGCCAGCAGCACCCAACGTTCGAGCTCACCCCTCCACTTT
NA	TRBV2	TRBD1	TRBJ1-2	CASRGQINYGYTF	TGTGCCAGCAGGGGACAGATTAACTATGGCTACACCTTC
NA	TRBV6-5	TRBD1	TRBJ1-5	CASRTTGSNQPQHF	TGTGCCAGCAGGACGACAGGGAGCAATCAGCCCCAGCATTTT
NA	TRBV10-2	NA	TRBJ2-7	CASTRTHSYEQYF	TGCGCCAGCACGAGGACACATTCCTACGAGCAGTACTTC
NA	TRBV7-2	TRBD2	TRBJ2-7	CASSLVASGGSYEQYF	TGTGCCAGCAGCTTAGTTGCTAGCGGGGGGAGCTACGAGCAGTACTTC
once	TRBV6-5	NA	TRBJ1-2	CASSYLGQEGSYGYTF	TGTGCCAGCAGTTACCTAGGGCAGGAGGGTAGCTATGGCTACACCTTC
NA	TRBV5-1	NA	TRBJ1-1	CASSLAKGQRLTNTEAFF	TGCGCCAGCAGCTTGGCCAAGGGGCAGAGGCTCACAAACACTGAAGCTTTCTTT
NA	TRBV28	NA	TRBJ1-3	CASSSSGVQGGGNTIYF	TGTGCCAGCAGTTCCTCAGGGGTACAGGGCGGAGGAAACACCATATATTTT
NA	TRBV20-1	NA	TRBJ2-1	CSATDNFEQFF	TGCAGTGCTACGGACAATTTTGAGCAGTTCTTC
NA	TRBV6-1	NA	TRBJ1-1	CASRSDGTEAFF	TGTGCCAGCAGATCAGATGGCACTGAAGCTTTCTTT
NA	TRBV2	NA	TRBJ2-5	CASLEGLVAGAPQETQYF	TGTGCCAGCCTTGAGGGGTTGGTGGCGGGGGCACCGCAAGAGACCCAGTACTTC
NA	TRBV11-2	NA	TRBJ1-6	CASSLAGLGSPLHF	TGTGCCAGCAGCTTAGCAGGGTTGGGTTCACCCCTCCACTTT
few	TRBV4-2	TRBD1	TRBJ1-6	CASSQKTGTANSYNSPLHF	TGTGCCAGCAGCCAAAAGACCGGGACAGCAAACTCCTATAATTCACCCCTCCACTTT
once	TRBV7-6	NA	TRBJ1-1	CASSLGRAGASEAFF	TGTGCCAGCAGCTTAGGTCGGGCAGGGGCATCTGAAGCTTTCTTT
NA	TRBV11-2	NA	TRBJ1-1	CASSILQGAEAFF	TGTGCCAGCAGCATCCTTCAGGGTGCTGAAGCTTTCTTT
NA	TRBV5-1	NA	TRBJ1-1	CASSLSGINTEAFF	TGCGCCAGCAGCTTGTCGGGAATTAACACTGAAGCTTTCTTT
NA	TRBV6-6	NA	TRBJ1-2	CASSYGGLYGYTF	TGTGCCAGCAGTTACGGCGGGTTATATGGCTACACCTTC
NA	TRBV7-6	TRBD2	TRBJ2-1	CASSSGGLPYNEQLF	TGTGCCAGCAGTTCGGGGGGGCTCCCATACAATGAGCAGCTCTTC
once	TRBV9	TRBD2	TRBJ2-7	CASSVGLAGGQNEQYF	TGTGCCAGCAGCGTAGGACTAGCGGGGGGGCAGAACGAGCAGTACTTC
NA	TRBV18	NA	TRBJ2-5	CASSPRQETQYF	TGTGCCAGCTCACCTCGTCAGGAGACCCAGTACTTC
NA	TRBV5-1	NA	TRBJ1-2	CASSLEVGLAYGYTF	TGCGCCAGCAGCTTGGAAGTGGGACTAGCCTATGGCTACACCTTC
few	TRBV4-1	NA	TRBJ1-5	CASSQDNQGTQHF	TGCGCCAGCAGCCAAGATAACCAGGGCACCCAGCATTTT
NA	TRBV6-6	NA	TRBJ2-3	CASSYTGDTQYF	TGTGCCAGCAGTTACACGGGAGATACGCAGTATTTT
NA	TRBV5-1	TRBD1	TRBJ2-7	CASSSRDRGYEQYF	TGCGCCAGCAGCTCCCGGGACAGGGGCTACGAGCAGTACTTC
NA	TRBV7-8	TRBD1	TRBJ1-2	CASSFVLPLGRGYGYTF	TGTGCCAGCAGCTTTGTCCTACCTCTGGGCAGGGGGTATGGCTACACCTTC
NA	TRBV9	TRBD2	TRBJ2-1	CASSVGLAGGAIYYNEQFF	TGTGCCAGCAGCGTAGGACTAGCGGGGGGCGCAATATACTACAATGAGCAGTTCTTC
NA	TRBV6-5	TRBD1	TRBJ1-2	CASSYDRGSYGYTF	TGTGCCAGCAGTTACGACAGGGGGTCTTATGGCTACACCTTC
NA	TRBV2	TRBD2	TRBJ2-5	CASRTGLAGGPGETQYF	TGTGCCAGCAGAACGGGACTAGCGGGGGGGCCGGGAGAGACCCAGTACTTC
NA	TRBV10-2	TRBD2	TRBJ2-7	CASGLAGASSYEQYF	TGCGCCAGCGGGCTAGCGGGGGCCAGCTCCTACGAGCAGTACTTC